The 30 T cell receptor beta chains below all came from one sample that was sequenced in a study of OX40 agonist ivuxolimab in advanced cancers. Clones were read by immunoSEQ multiplex PCR, and TCRdb kept only the in-frame ones, dropping some. Altogether about 77,000 clones are present, 85% to 90% being singletons, with the ten largest covering around 2.5%. Material: CD4+ or CD8+ T cells sorted from blood, obtained in a trial of the OX40 agonist ivuxolimab. These receptors were obtained from an adult with an advanced solid tumor such as melanoma, head and neck, liver or kidney cancer.

The V call is TRBV7-2, the J call TRBJ2-3; TRBD2 matches 9 bases. V lost 5 bases, J lost 1 base, and 7 bases stayed unmatched. CDR3 length: 16 residues. The germline CDR1 and CDR2 sequences are SGHTA and FQGNSA. CDR3 sequence: CASSPGRGGRTDTQYF. The CDR3 DNA follows: TGTGCCAGCAGCCCTGGGCGGGGGGGCCGCACAGATACGCAGTATTTT.

The chain joins TRBV7-2 to TRBJ1-2; tentative D call: TRBD1 (6 bases). The CDR3 runs 15 residues. Germline V gene data show CDR1 as SGHTA and CDR2 as FQGNSA. V shed 4 bases and J shed 3 bases, with 15 bases lying between them. This chain's CDR3 is CASSSPLTGHYGYTF. CDR3 nucleotide sequence: TGTGCCAGCAGCTCACCCCTGACAGGCCACTATGGCTACACCTTC.

The chain has TRBV5-1 and TRBJ1-1; D is undetermined. The CDR3 is made up of 15 amino acids. Trimming left V 3 bases short and J 3 bases short, with 15 bases between. The germline CDR1 and CDR2 sequences are SGHRS and YFSETQ. In nucleotides, the CDR3 is TGCGCCAGCAGCTCCCTCGGACTTGGGGACACTGAAGCTTTCTTT. This encodes CASSSLGLGDTEAFF.

The CDR3 region is CASSLVRGLSYNEQFF. CDR3 in DNA: TGTGCCAGCAGCTTAGTCCGGGGGCTATCCTACAATGAGCAGTTCTTC. The chain carries TRBV7-9 and TRBJ2-1; D assignment may be TRBD1 or TRBD2 (6 bases each). Between the trimmed V and J ends, which lost 1 base and 1 base, there was a span of 11 bases. Germline V gene sequence: CDR1 SEHNR, CDR2 FQNEAQ (reference sequence). The CDR3 runs 16 residues. Full variable domain (outside the CDR3, taken from reference TRBV7-9 and TRBJ2-1): DTGVSQNPRHKITKRGQNVTFRCDPISEHNRLYWYRQTLGQGPEFLTYFQNEAQLEKSRLLSDRFSAERPKGSFSTLEIQRTEQGDSAMYLCASSLVRGLSYNEQFFGPGTRLTVL.

The chain combines TRBV6-5 with TRBJ2-3; D gene unclear. CDR1 is MNHEY and CDR2 is SVGAGI in the germline V gene. CDR3 length: 14 residues. The V end lost 2 bases, the J end lost 0 bases, and 6 bases lay between the germline ends. CDR3 loop: CASSYLSSTDTQYF. DNA of the CDR3: TGTGCCAGCAGTTACCTCTCTAGCACAGATACGCAGTATTTT.

This sequence joins TRBV27 and TRBJ1-1; D remains ambiguous. CDR3 length equals 14 residues. V dropped 3 bases and J dropped 5 bases, with 13 bases sitting between them. In germline, CDR1 is MNHEY, CDR2 SMNVEV (reference sequence). The CDR3 DNA follows: TGTGCCAGCAGTTTCGTCAGCGGATGGACTGAAGCTTTCTTT. It specifies CASSFVSGWTEAFF.

The chain couples TRBV4-1 to TRBJ2-7; D might be TRBD2 (6 bases). The V gene's germline CDR1 is MGHRA and CDR2 YSYEKL. This CDR3 contains 14 residues. With 0 bases removed from V and 3 bases from J, the gap between germline ends came to 9 bases. The CDR3 loop reads CASSQEGDFYEQYF. Written as DNA, the CDR3 is TGCGCCAGCAGCCAAGAGGGGGACTTCTACGAGCAGTACTTC.

A single count supports this clone. J is TRBJ1-1 and V is TRBV5-1, with no clear D. CDR1 and CDR2 (germline): SGHRS, YFSETQ. Trimming removed 7 bases at V and 1 base at J, with 14 bases between. The CDR3 spans 14 residues. Written as DNA, the CDR3 is TGCGCCAGCTCGCTTCTCCCAAGGAACACTGAAGCTTTCTTT. It specifies CASSLLPRNTEAFF.

J is TRBJ1-3 and V is TRBV7-8; TRBD1 matches 10 bases. The V and J ends lost 5 bases and 0 bases, in that order; junction bases with no gene match: 7. The CDR3 sequence is 17 residues long. Germline V lookup: CDR1 SGHVS, CDR2 FQNEAQ. The CDR3 protein is CASSTRQGASSGNTIYF. The CDR3 region has the DNA TGTGCCAGCAGCACCCGACAGGGGGCGAGCTCTGGAAACACCATATATTTT.

The rearrangement uses TRBV29-1 and TRBJ2-1; TRBD2 matches 9 bases. CDR1 and CDR2 (germline): SQVTM, ANQGSEA. V trimming: 0 bases; J trimming: 16 bases; junction bases outside the gene matches: 4. The CDR3 covers 11 residues. The CDR3 sequence is CSVEERGGFFF. The CDR3 DNA is TGCAGCGTTGAAGAGCGGGGGGGCTTTTTCTTC.

J is TRBJ2-5 and V is TRBV4-2; D might be TRBD1 (5 bases). The V gene's germline CDR1 is LGHNA and CDR2 YNFKEQ. This CDR3 has 15 amino acids. Trimming took off 4 bases at V and 4 bases at J, with 16 bases between the two ends. CDR3 in DNA: TGTGCCAGCAGCCCCCCGGACACCTTAGTAGAGACCCAGTACTTC. Amino acid sequence: CASSPPDTLVETQYF.

The rearrangement joins TRBV6-4 to TRBJ1-1; D is possibly TRBD1 (6 bases). Trimming stripped 4 bases from V and 2 bases from J, with 8 bases between. Germline-derived CDR1 and CDR2 are MRHNA and SNTAGT. The CDR3 spans 13 residues. DNA for the CDR3: TGTGCCAGCAGTGTGGACAGTAACACTGAAGCTTTCTTT. Amino acid sequence: CASSVDSNTEAFF.

This sequence joins TRBV5-1 and TRBJ2-3; 14 bases align to TRBD2. There are 16 residues in the CDR3. Trimming took 6 bases from V and 6 from J; bases not matched to a gene: 9. From germline, CDR1 is SGHRS and CDR2 YFSETQ. CDR3 sequence (DNA): TGCGCCAGCAAACCGACTAGCGGGGGGGCCTCGGATACGCAGTATTTT. It yields the protein CASKPTSGGASDTQYF.

This clone was found once. The chain links TRBV18 to TRBJ1-1; a weak D match, TRBD1 (5 bases). The CDR3 has 17 residues. The germline V gene has CDR1 KGHSH and CDR2 LQKENI. V lost 3 bases to trimming and J lost 5 bases, with 22 bases between them. DNA for the CDR3: TGTGCCAGCTCACCGACCAGACTCGGGACGTCCAGAACTGAAGCTTTCTTT. Protein sequence: CASSPTRLGTSRTEAFF.

Note on this clone: The junction shows a germline mismatch at one end, possibly a read error. This chain links TRBV7-7 with TRBJ2-5; D remains ambiguous. The CDR3 has 13 amino acids. Germline V gene lookup returns CDR1 SSHAT and CDR2 FNYEAQ (reference sequence). The CDR3: CASSLMGRETQYF. The CDR3 DNA reads as TGTGCTAGCAGCTTAATGGGTAGAGAGACCCAGTACTTC.

Only one count was recorded for this clone. This sequence joins TRBV19 and TRBJ2-7; D possibly corresponds to TRBD1 (5 bases). The germline gives CDR1 LNHDA, CDR2 SQIVND (reference sequence). V was cut by 6 bases and J by 3 bases, with 12 bases left in between. CDR3 length: 13 amino acids. Written as DNA, the CDR3 is TGTGCCAGTAGCCGGACACTTATCTACGAGCAGTACTTC. This encodes CASSRTLIYEQYF.

The chain has TRBV5-6 and TRBJ1-4; the D is unclear. The CDR3 consists of 14 residues. In germline, CDR1 is SGHDT, CDR2 YYEEEE. Trimming removed 2 bases at V and 11 bases at J, with 16 bases between. CDR3: CASSFGQTSGKLFF. As DNA, the CDR3 is TGTGCCAGCAGCTTTGGCCAGACATCGGGGAAACTGTTTTTT.

The chain links TRBV11-2 to TRBJ2-2; unclear D gene. The CDR3 consists of 16 residues. V gave up 4 bases and J gave up 1 base, with 13 bases separating them. CDR1 and CDR2 (germline): SGHAT, FQNNGV. The CDR3 spells CASSSLVRMNTGELFF. Written as DNA, the CDR3 is TGTGCCAGCAGCTCCCTGGTTAGGATGAACACCGGGGAGCTGTTTTTT.

This clone showed up just once. The V call is TRBV30, the J call TRBJ2-2; a possible D gene is TRBD2 (6 bases). V was trimmed by 3 bases and J by 0 bases, leaving 8 bases between them. Germline V gene data show CDR1 as GTSNPN and CDR2 as SVGIG (reference sequence). This CDR3 region has 14 residues. CDR3 nucleotide sequence: TGTGCCTGGAGGCGGGACCCGAACACCGGGGAGCTGTTTTTT. Protein product: CAWRRDPNTGELFF.

This chain uses TRBV30 with TRBJ1-1, with 7 bases fitting TRBD1. The CDR3 contains 12 residues. The ends lost 1 base at V and 7 bases at J; junction bases unmatched: 3. Germline loops: CDR1 GTSNPN, CDR2 SVGIG (reference sequence). The CDR3 here is CAWSGTGGEAFF. In DNA form, the CDR3 reads TGTGCCTGGAGTGGGACAGGCGGTGAAGCTTTCTTT.

This rearrangement joins TRBV4-1 to TRBJ2-7; TRBD1 agrees at 9 bases. The trim removed 1 base at V and 4 bases at J, leaving 17 bases unmatched. Per the germline V gene, CDR1 is MGHRA and CDR2 is YSYEKL. There are 19 residues in the CDR3. The CDR3 is CASSQVAALDRGKEYEQYF. DNA of the CDR3: TGCGCCAGCAGCCAAGTCGCCGCACTGGACAGGGGTAAGGAGTACGAGCAGTACTTC.

The chain links TRBV5-1 to TRBJ1-2, with D unresolved. Looked up from germline, CDR1 is SGHRS and CDR2 is YFSETQ. Trimming took 3 bases from V and 8 from J, leaving 17 bases between them. The CDR3 totals 14 residues. CDR3 DNA: TGCGCCAGCAGCTCCGGTGGGAAGGTGGACGGCTACACCTTC. Amino acid sequence: CASSSGGKVDGYTF.

The rearrangement joins TRBV30 to TRBJ1-1; D is possibly TRBD1 (6 bases). Germline lookup yields CDR1 GTSNPN and CDR2 SVGIG (reference sequence). This CDR3 has 13 amino acids. Trimming took off 0 bases at V and 3 bases at J, with 8 bases between the two ends. This CDR3 reads CAWSVRQDTEAFF. DNA for the CDR3: TGTGCCTGGAGTGTGAGACAGGACACTGAAGCTTTCTTT.

This rearrangement joins TRBV7-6 to TRBJ1-4; TRBD1 is a possible D gene (5 bases). The CDR3 is 13 amino acids. Trimming shortened V by 3 bases and J by 8 bases, and 10 bases separated the two germline ends. Germline V gene lookup returns CDR1 SGHVS and CDR2 FNYEAQ. The CDR3 nucleotides read TGTGCCAGCAGCTTGGGGGTTTGGGAAAAACTGTTTTTT. Its protein product is CASSLGVWEKLFF.

V is TRBV18 and J is TRBJ2-5; tentatively, D is TRBD1 or TRBD2 (5 bases each). Germline V gene data show CDR1 as KGHSH and CDR2 as LQKENI. The CDR3 loop spans 13 amino acids. Deletions cut 7 bases from V and 5 bases from J, with 14 bases between. The CDR3 nucleotides read TGTGCCAGCTGCTCGCAGGGACGGGAGACCCAGTACTTC. Translated: CASCSQGRETQYF.

The chain combines TRBV15 with TRBJ2-7; the D is unclear. Trimming removed 0 bases from V and 5 bases from J, with 8 bases in between. From germline, CDR1 is LNHNV and CDR2 YYDKDF (reference sequence). The CDR3 spans 13 residues. The CDR3 DNA sequence: TGTGCCACCAGCAGAGAAAGGTTGCACGAGCAGTACTTC. Residues: CATSRERLHEQYF.

The chain has TRBV27 and TRBJ1-2; 7 bases align to TRBD1. The CDR3 consists of 15 residues. The V gene's germline CDR1 is MNHEY and CDR2 SMNVEV (reference sequence). The V segment lost 6 bases and the J segment 6 bases; nucleotides outside the gene matches: 13. The CDR3: CASRLQGTYGHGYTF. The CDR3 coding sequence is TGTGCCAGCAGACTACAGGGGACCTACGGCCATGGCTACACCTTC.

This clone was seen a handful of times. The chain joins TRBV6-5 to TRBJ1-5; tentatively, D is TRBD1 (5 bases). Germline V lookup: CDR1 MNHEY, CDR2 SVGAGI. The V end was cut by 0 bases, the J end by 3 bases, with 9 bases between. CDR3 length equals 15 residues. The CDR3 sequence is CASSYSGGSNQPQHF. The DNA of the CDR3 is TGTGCCAGCAGTTACTCGGGGGGGTCCAATCAGCCCCAGCATTTT.

The V gene is TRBV7-8, the J gene TRBJ2-5; D possibly uses TRBD1 or TRBD2 (5 bases each). Germline V gene lookup returns CDR1 SGHVS and CDR2 FQNEAQ. Trimming removed 2 bases from V and 0 bases from J, with 13 bases in between. There are 16 residues in the CDR3. CDR3 region: CASSLTGTANQETQYF. DNA of the CDR3: TGTGCCAGCAGCTTAACCGGGACGGCAAACCAAGAGACCCAGTACTTC. Together with reference TRBV7-8 and TRBJ2-5, the CDR3 gives the full variable domain: GAGVSQSPRYKVAKRGQDVALRCDPISGHVSLFWYQQALGQGPEFLTYFQNEAQLDKSGLPSDRFFAERPEGSVSTLKIQRTQQEDSAVYLCASSLTGTANQETQYFGPGTRLLVL.

The rearrangement links TRBV19 to TRBJ2-2; the match to TRBD1 covers 7 bases. Trimming at V came to 6 bases and at J to 2 bases, leaving 6 bases not matched to a gene. Germline CDR1 is LNHDA and CDR2 is SQIVND (reference sequence). The CDR3 covers 15 residues. CDR3 nucleotides: TGTGCCAGTAGACCGGGACAGACTAACACCGGGGAGCTGTTTTTT. Protein: CASRPGQTNTGELFF.